The T cell receptor (beta chain) described here comes from a study of blood T cell repertoires in COVID-19 (TCRdb year 2020). Describing the broader study: Collaborator samples came from the United States, Italy and Spain and covered acute and convalescent phases of COVID-19. The material from the prospective study consisted of cDNA or gDNA derived from T cells, B-cell-depleted T cells, or PBMCs. The dataset comprised deeply sampled blood TCRbeta repertoires from subjects exposed to, actively infected with, or recovered from COVID-19. The repertoires were made available in a free public database intended to serve as a resource for research on the immune response to SARS-CoV-2. The samples were drawn from the first 160 participants of the ongoing ImmuneRACE study and from 1,200 or so subjects provided by 6 global collaborators. A de-identified subject ID, COVID-19 status, age in years and sex were almost always included in the sample metadata. HLA class I and class II types, where available, came from metadata supplied by the sample provider rather than from assay-based typing.

Reading the germline V gene gives CDR1 SGHRS and CDR2 YFSETQ. Deletion took 4 bases off V and 0 bases off J, with a span of 14 bases between the germline ends. There are 16 amino acids in the CDR3, from cysteine to phenylalanine inclusive. Here the CDR3 DNA is all that survives: 48 bases in frame from base 1. Each collaborating institution followed its own protocols to collect whole blood in K2EDTA tubes. For TCRbeta analysis, collaborator samples were shipped as frozen whole blood, as isolated PBMCs, or as DNA extracted from either sample type. TCRbeta CDR3 regions were amplified from genomic DNA by means of the immunoSEQ Assay, a bias-controlled multiplex PCR. From the authors' description of their analysis: The number of nucleated cells in each sample was estimated from the amplification of reference gene primers within the assay. Sequence reads were collapsed and filtered to measure the absolute abundance of every unique TCRbeta CDR3 rearrangement. Productive Simpson clonality was computed per sample as the square root of Simpson's diversity index over productive rearrangements. Held by TCRdb, this immuneACCESS table contains in-frame sequences only and omits some clones. Under half of the omission traces to an unresolved V gene where checked; the cause of the rest is unknown. The V and J calls and the clone size are those of that table, but D and trimming were determined from the DNA. In all, the sample holds under 250,000 clones, and 86% of those were seen once. The ten largest clonotypes hold 6.2% of the sample.

Findings and caveats that apply to the study as a whole: Clinical and demographic metadata were provided uncurated, with the amount varying by source and participant.

About this clone: This clone's antigen is unknown. Per-base qualities were not stored, and no clone one base away is much larger.

The sequencing sample was made of peripheral blood. The chain is made from TRBV5-1 and TRBJ1-3; 5 matching bases give a weak D call of TRBD1. The sequence was collected from a man aged 55-75 years with acute or convalescent COVID-19. The DNA is as follows: TGCGCCAGCAGCACGGATGGGGGAGGCTCTGGAAACACCATATATTTT. It codes for CASSTDGGGSGNTIYF.